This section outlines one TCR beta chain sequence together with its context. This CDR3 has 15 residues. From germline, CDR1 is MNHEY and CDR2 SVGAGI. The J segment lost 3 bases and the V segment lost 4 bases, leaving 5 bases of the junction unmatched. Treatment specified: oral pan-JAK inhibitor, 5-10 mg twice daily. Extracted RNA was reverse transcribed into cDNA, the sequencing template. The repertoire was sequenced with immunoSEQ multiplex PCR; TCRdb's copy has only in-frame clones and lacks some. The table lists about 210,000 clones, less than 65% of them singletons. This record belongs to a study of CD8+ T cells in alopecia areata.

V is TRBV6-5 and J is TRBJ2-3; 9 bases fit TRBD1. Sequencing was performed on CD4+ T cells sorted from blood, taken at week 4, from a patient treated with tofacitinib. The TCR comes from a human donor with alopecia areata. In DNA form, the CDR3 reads TGTGCCAGCAGTTTCTCCGGGACAGGGACAGATACGCAGTATTTT. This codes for CASSFSGTGTDTQYF.